This passage covers 32 T cell receptor beta chains from one sample sequenced in a study of OX40 agonist ivuxolimab in advanced cancers. The assay was immunoSEQ multiplex PCR, and TCRdb's table has in-frame clones only and misses some. The repertoire holds around 80,000 clones, roughly 90% seen once, with 2.3% in the top ten. This specimen was CD4+ or CD8+ T cells sorted from blood, taken in a trial of the OX40 agonist ivuxolimab. These receptors all come from an adult with an advanced solid tumor such as melanoma, head and neck, liver or kidney cancer.

The V gene is TRBV5-5, the J gene TRBJ1-3; D call uncertain. Germline V gene lookup returns CDR1 SGHKS and CDR2 YYEKEE (reference sequence). V was trimmed by 1 base and J by 0 bases, leaving 11 bases between them. The CDR3 runs 16 residues. CDR3 in amino acids: CASSLSEGYSGNTIYF. In DNA form, the CDR3 reads TGTGCCAGCAGCTTGAGCGAGGGCTACTCTGGAAACACCATATATTTT. Full variable domain (missing parts from reference TRBV5-5 and TRBJ1-3): DAGVTQSPTHLIKTRGQQVTLRCSPISGHKSVSWYQQVLGQGPQFIFQYYEKEERGRGNFPDRFSARQFPNYSSELNVNALLLGDSALYLCASSLSEGYSGNTIYFGEGSWLTVV.

This clone was seen once. This CDR3 reads CASSRVIYEQYF. CDR3 nucleotide sequence: TGTGCCAGCAGCAGGGTAATCTACGAGCAGTACTTC. This chain links TRBV28 with TRBJ2-7, with D perhaps matching TRBD1 (5 bases). V shed 6 bases and J shed 3 bases, with 9 bases lying between them. The CDR3 is 12 amino acids. Germline values: CDR1 MDHEN, CDR2 SYDVKM.

This rearrangement joins TRBV7-2 to TRBJ1-2; no firm D call. Germline V lookup: CDR1 SGHTA, CDR2 FQGNSA. The V end was cut by 3 bases, the J end by 0 bases, with 8 bases between. This CDR3 has 14 amino acids. The CDR3 is CASSFETSNYGYTF. The CDR3 DNA is TGTGCCAGCAGCTTTGAGACTTCTAACTATGGCTACACCTTC.

The gene calls are TRBV28 and TRBJ2-7; 10 bases fit TRBD2. In germline, CDR1 is MDHEN, CDR2 SYDVKM. Losses at the gene ends were 8 bases for V and 3 bases for J; bases not matched to a gene: 10. The CDR3 has 15 amino acids. The CDR3 sequence: CASSLAGVKNYEQYF. The CDR3 DNA sequence: TGTGCCAGCTCTCTAGCGGGGGTGAAAAACTACGAGCAGTACTTC.

The chain combines TRBV5-1 with TRBJ2-3; no clear D gene. This CDR3 region has 14 residues. V lost 0 bases to trimming and J lost 4 bases, with 9 bases between them. Germline values: CDR1 SGHRS, CDR2 YFSETQ. The CDR3: CASSLDSIPDTQYF. DNA of the CDR3: TGCGCCAGCAGCTTGGACAGTATACCAGATACGCAGTATTTT.

The sample holds a few counts of this clone. The chain combines TRBV7-2 with TRBJ2-2; 9 nucleotides agree with TRBD2. The V and J ends lost 3 bases and 3 bases, in that order; junction bases with no gene match: 2. Germline V gene sequence: CDR1 SGHTA, CDR2 FQGNSA. CDR3 length: 15 residues. CDR3 sequence (DNA): TGTGCCAGCAGCTTTCGACTAGCGGACACCGGGGAGCTGTTTTTT. The encoded protein is CASSFRLADTGELFF. The full variable domain, its missing parts supplied by reference TRBV7-2 and TRBJ2-2, is GAGVSQSPSNKVTEKGKDVELRCDPISGHTALYWYRQSLGQGLEFLIYFQGNSAPDKSGLPSDRFSAERTGGSVSTLTIQRTQQEDSAVYLCASSFRLADTGELFFGEGSRLTVL.

The chain carries TRBV7-2 and TRBJ1-5, with 8 bases matching TRBD1. With 2 bases clipped from V and 2 bases from J, the junction kept 5 bases outside the gene matches. The germline V gene encodes CDR1 SGHTA and CDR2 FQGNSA. The CDR3 sequence is 16 residues long. The CDR3 DNA is TGTGCCAGCAGCTTAAGCGGACAGGGAGGCAATCAGCCCCAGCATTTT. It yields the protein CASSLSGQGGNQPQHF.

Remarks on this clone: The germline gene is not matched at one end of the junction; a read error may be the cause. The chain has TRBV10-3 and TRBJ2-3; D might be TRBD1 (5 bases). Germline CDR1 reads ENHRY; CDR2 reads SYGVKD. The CDR3 extends over 14 amino acids. CDR3 sequence reads: CAIRGVDTTDMQYF. The CDR3 DNA sequence: TGTGCCATCAGAGGGGTGGACACAACAGATATGCAGTATTTT.

This clone was observed a single time. The chain joins TRBV30 to TRBJ2-5, with D maybe TRBD1 (6 bases). CDR3 size: 17 residues. Trimming left V 1 base short and J 7 bases short, with 25 bases between. Germline CDR1 and CDR2: GTSNPN and SVGIG (reference sequence). The CDR3 region is CAWSGRSSGTRNGTQYF. The CDR3 DNA follows: TGTGCCTGGAGTGGTCGATCGTCGGGGACAAGGAACGGGACCCAGTACTTC.

V and J are TRBV29-1 and TRBJ2-5; D gene ambiguous. Germline CDR1 SQVTM, CDR2 ANQGSEA. This CDR3 has 12 residues. The ends were cut back, 3 bases at V and 7 bases at J, with 12 bases in the middle. CDR3 bases: TGCAGCGTTGACGGATCTCGGGTGACCCAGTACTTC. This translates into CSVDGSRVTQYF.

This chain links TRBV28 with TRBJ1-1; the D is unclear. V was trimmed by 6 bases and J by 4 bases, leaving 27 bases between them. This CDR3 has 18 residues. CDR1 MDHEN and CDR2 SYDVKM come from the germline V gene. In nucleotides, the CDR3 is TGTGCCAGCAGCCCCTTGACTCGATGGAGGGTTGGTACCACTGAAGCTTTCTTT. It is translated as CASSPLTRWRVGTTEAFF.

The chain links TRBV30 to TRBJ2-7, with D possibly TRBD1 on 6 matching bases. The germline CDR1 and CDR2 sequences are GTSNPN and SVGIG (reference sequence). The CDR3 has 13 amino acids. The CDR3 reads CGFGAGATYEQYF. The CDR3 DNA reads as TGTGGCTTCGGAGCAGGGGCAACCTACGAGCAGTACTTC.

The chain links TRBV19 to TRBJ2-7, with 8 bases that match TRBD2. V shed 9 bases and J 2 bases; nucleotides not matched to a gene: 18. The length of the CDR3 is 17 residues. CDR1 and CDR2 (germline): LNHDA, SQIVND (reference sequence). The CDR3 protein is CARAPNRERECTYEQYF. In DNA form, the CDR3 reads TGTGCCAGGGCACCAAACAGGGAGCGGGAGTGTACCTACGAGCAGTACTTC.

V is TRBV6-1 and J is TRBJ1-5; D remains unclear. Trimming cost V 1 base and J 2 bases, with 9 bases left between them. Germline values: CDR1 MNHNS, CDR2 SASEGT. The CDR3 runs to 15 residues. CDR3 DNA: TGTGCCAGCAGTGAAGGCTATCCTGGCAATCAGCCCCAGCATTTT. This translates into CASSEGYPGNQPQHF.

This chain joins TRBV5-5 and TRBJ1-2; 11 bases map to TRBD1. This CDR3 has 14 residues. CDR1 is SGHKS, CDR2 YYEKEE, per germline (reference sequence). Unmatched junction bases numbered 4, after V lost 4 bases and J lost 5 bases. The CDR3 sequence: CASSPGQGAYGYTF. Here the CDR3 DNA reads TGTGCCAGCAGCCCAGGACAGGGGGCTTATGGCTACACCTTC.

V gene TRBV6-6 combines with J gene TRBJ2-7, with TRBD2 matching 11 bases. Germline V gene sequence: CDR1 MNHNY, CDR2 SVGAGI (reference sequence). This CDR3 spans 14 amino acids. V dropped 5 bases and J dropped 7; count of bases not matched to a gene: 7. CDR3 nucleotide sequence: TGTGCCAGCAGTCTTAGCGGGAGGGCTGGGGAGCAGTACTTC. This encodes CASSLSGRAGEQYF.

This chain connects TRBV10-3 to TRBJ2-3, with 13 nucleotides matching TRBD2. J lost 8 bases, V lost 4 bases, and 9 bases had no gene match. This CDR3 is built from 16 residues. The germline CDR1 and CDR2 sequences are ENHRY and SYGVKD. CDR3 sequence reads: CAISGSGLAGAGTQYF. For the CDR3, the DNA is TGTGCCATCAGTGGGTCTGGACTAGCGGGAGCGGGTACGCAGTATTTT.

The gene calls are TRBV30 and TRBJ1-1; D is unresolved. This CDR3 region has 14 residues. From germline, CDR1 is GTSNPN and CDR2 SVGIG (reference sequence). Deletions cut 4 bases from V and 0 bases from J, with 12 bases between. CDR3 DNA sequence: TGTGCCTGGAACGTCGGACGCCTGAACACTGAAGCTTTCTTT. Encoded protein: CAWNVGRLNTEAFF.

The chain carries TRBV6-1 and TRBJ2-7; D call uncertain. Trimming took 8 bases from V and 6 from J, leaving 14 bases between them. CDR3 length: 12 residues. Germline V gives CDR1 MNHNS, CDR2 SASEGT. The chain's CDR3 is CASGWLSREQYF. The DNA of the CDR3 is TGTGCCAGCGGGTGGCTTTCGCGCGAGCAGTACTTC.

This sequence joins TRBV18 and TRBJ1-4, with a weak D call TRBD1 (6 bases). The CDR3 totals 16 residues. Trimming removed 6 bases from V and 2 bases from J, with 16 bases in between. Per germline, CDR1 KGHSH and CDR2 LQKENI. In DNA form, the CDR3 reads TGTGCCAGCTCGCAATTTGATACAGGGACTAATGAAAAACTGTTTTTT. It translates to CASSQFDTGTNEKLFF.

V is TRBV11-3 and J is TRBJ2-1, with D hard to call. V was trimmed by 3 bases and J by 5 bases, leaving 14 bases between them. The germline gives CDR1 SGHNT, CDR2 YENEEA. The CDR3 length is 15 residues. Written as DNA, the CDR3 is TGTGCCAGCAGCTTTCCTTACCTCAAAAACAATGAGCAGTTCTTC. Translated: CASSFPYLKNNEQFF.

The chain recombines TRBV14 with TRBJ2-1, with D perhaps TRBD2 (6 bases). The CDR3 runs to 15 residues. Trimming removed 5 bases at V and 0 bases at J, with 11 bases between. Germline V gene data show CDR1 as SGHDN and CDR2 as FVKESK. The CDR3 bases are TGTGCCAGCAGCGGGACTGCCCCCTCCTACAATGAGCAGTTCTTC. Translating it yields CASSGTAPSYNEQFF.

The V call is TRBV7-8, the J call TRBJ1-2; 8 bases fit TRBD1. V shed 5 bases and J 4 bases; nucleotides not matched to a gene: 9. The CDR3 totals 15 residues. In germline, CDR1 is SGHVS, CDR2 FQNEAQ. Here the CDR3 reads CASSPKTGQGYGYTF. CDR3 DNA sequence: TGTGCCAGCAGCCCTAAGACCGGACAGGGCTATGGCTACACCTTC.

The chain joins TRBV7-2 to TRBJ2-1; D is possibly TRBD1 (6 bases). The V end was cut by 7 bases, the J end by 0 bases, with 13 bases between. The germline gives CDR1 SGHTA, CDR2 FQGNSA. The CDR3 consists of 15 residues. CDR3 residues: CASTRTADSYNEQFF. CDR3 DNA sequence: TGTGCCAGCACCCGGACAGCAGACTCCTACAATGAGCAGTTCTTC. Supplemented by reference TRBV7-2 and TRBJ2-1, the full variable domain reads GAGVSQSPSNKVTEKGKDVELRCDPISGHTALYWYRQSLGQGLEFLIYFQGNSAPDKSGLPSDRFSAERTGGSVSTLTIQRTQQEDSAVYLCASTRTADSYNEQFFGPGTRLTVL.

The CDR3 bases are TGTGCCAGCAGCTCGAGCTATGGCTACACCTTC. Translating it yields CASSSSYGYTF. V and J are TRBV5-4 and TRBJ1-2; D call uncertain. The V end lost 3 bases, the J end lost 4 bases, and 4 bases lay between the germline ends. CDR3 length: 11 amino acids. CDR1 and CDR2 (germline): SGHNT, YYREEE (reference sequence).

This clone turned up a few times. V usage is TRBV5-4 and J usage is TRBJ1-1; D gene ambiguous. CDR3 size: 14 residues. The germline V gene has CDR1 SGHNT and CDR2 YYREEE (reference sequence). V gave up 1 base and J gave up 3 bases, with 10 bases separating them. CDR3 in DNA: TGTGCCAGCAGCTTGAGTCTTCGGGACACTGAAGCTTTCTTT. Translating it yields CASSLSLRDTEAFF.

Turning to this clone: Within the sample, other DNA sequences also encode this same CDR3. The J gene is TRBJ1-1, the V gene TRBV18; 7 nucleotides align to TRBD1. Germline V CDR1 and CDR2: KGHSH, LQKENI. V shed 2 bases, J shed 0 bases, and the junction held 0 bases outside the gene matches. The length of the CDR3 is 14 residues. The CDR3 is CASSPGQVNTEAFF. Written as DNA, the CDR3 is TGTGCCAGCTCACCAGGACAGGTGAACACTGAAGCTTTCTTT.

This clone has more than one count but fewer than ten. The V and J genes are TRBV11-3 and TRBJ2-5; 7 bases line up with TRBD2. The junction had 6 bases not matched to a gene; V was cut back by 3 bases and J by 5 bases. This CDR3 is built from 14 residues. Germline-derived CDR1 and CDR2 are SGHNT and YENEEA. CDR3 sequence reads: CASSLPGLLETQYF. CDR3 coding DNA: TGTGCCAGCAGCTTGCCGGGACTACTTGAGACCCAGTACTTC.

V and J are TRBV6-1 and TRBJ1-3, with D unresolved. Germline CDR1 is MNHNS and CDR2 is SASEGT. Deletions cut 10 bases from V and 4 bases from J, with 8 bases between. The CDR3 covers 11 residues. The CDR3 DNA reads TGTGCCACCTTCTCGGGAAACACCATATATTTT. Its translation: CATFSGNTIYF.

This chain connects TRBV5-6 to TRBJ1-5; D remains ambiguous. Germline CDR1 SGHDT, CDR2 YYEEEE. V was shortened by 4 bases and J by 5 bases, with 10 bases between the two germline ends. The CDR3 runs to 13 residues. CDR3 residues: CASSRRRDQPQHF. The CDR3 DNA follows: TGTGCCAGCAGCCGCAGGAGGGATCAGCCCCAGCATTTT.

The chain carries TRBV11-3 and TRBJ2-7; TRBD1 is a possible D gene (5 bases). From germline, CDR1 is SGHNT and CDR2 YENEEA. V lost 3 bases and J lost 3, with 15 bases in between. The CDR3 length is 15 residues. In DNA, the CDR3 is TGTGCCAGCAGCTTGACCCAGGGTATGATCTACGAGCAGTACTTC. This gives the protein CASSLTQGMIYEQYF.

V usage is TRBV30 and J usage is TRBJ2-3; 8 bases map to TRBD2. The CDR3 has 17 residues. V shed 4 bases, J shed 6 bases, and the junction held 18 bases outside the gene matches. Germline V gene sequence: CDR1 GTSNPN, CDR2 SVGIG (reference sequence). CDR3 sequence reads: CAWTPRLGAGGDDTQYF. CDR3 nucleotides: TGTGCCTGGACCCCCCGGCTGGGGGCGGGAGGAGACGATACGCAGTATTTT.